These T cell receptor beta chains were read from a single sample in a study of blood T cell repertoires in COVID-19. Profiling relied on immunoSEQ multiplex PCR, and the TCRdb table lists in-frame clones only, not all of them. The repertoire holds about 74,000 clones, more than 70% seen once, with more than 8% in the top ten. The source material was peripheral blood. The receptor set was obtained from a man over 45 with active COVID-19. CDR3s include the opening cysteine and the closing phenylalanine or tryptophan. A D gene is named only where the DNA matches it firmly. Size is stated for part of the rows, as once, few or many counts, or as a class when the clone is expanded.

J | size | V | D | length | CDR3 | DNA
TRBJ2-7 | NA | TRBV6-1 | TRBD2 | 15 | CASSEPGTNFYEQYF | TGTGCCAGCAGTGAACCTGGGACTAACTTCTACGAGCAGTACTTC
TRBJ2-5 | NA | TRBV6-6 | NA | 13 | CASTSLRKETQYF | TGTGCCAGCACCTCTTTGAGGAAAGAGACCCAGTACTTC
TRBJ2-3 | few | TRBV29-1 | TRBD1 | 14 | CSVEDRQRGDTQYF | TGCAGCGTCGAGGACAGGCAACGCGGGGATACGCAGTATTTT
TRBJ2-7 | NA | TRBV2 | NA | 11 | CASTGGYEQYF | TGTGCCAGCACAGGAGGGTACGAGCAGTACTTC
TRBJ1-1 | NA | TRBV23-1 | NA | 15 | CASSPPNKLNTEAFF | TGCGCCAGCAGTCCGCCGAACAAGTTGAACACTGAAGCTTTCTTT
TRBJ2-3 | NA | TRBV6-5 | NA | 15 | CASSALVRGTDTQYF | TGTGCCAGCAGCGCCCTTGTCCGAGGCACAGATACGCAGTATTTT
TRBJ2-3 | NA | TRBV4-1 | NA | 15 | CASSQVWRGTDTQYF | TGCGCCAGCAGCCAAGTGTGGCGAGGAACAGATACGCAGTATTTT
TRBJ2-1 | NA | TRBV4-2 | TRBD2 | 15 | CASSKRLALMGEQFF | TGTGCCAGCAGCAAACGACTAGCCCTAATGGGAGAGCAGTTCTTC
TRBJ2-5 | NA | TRBV5-1 | TRBD2 | 18 | CASSTGLAGGLGQETQYF | TGCGCCAGCAGCACCGGACTAGCGGGAGGGTTGGGGCAAGAGACCCAGTACTTC
TRBJ1-6 | few | TRBV27 | TRBD1 | 14 | CASTPDRDNSPLHF | TGTGCCAGCACCCCGGACAGGGATAATTCACCCCTCCACTTT
TRBJ2-1 | NA | TRBV9 | TRBD1 | 17 | CASSVVGGQGSGNEQFF | TGTGCCAGCAGCGTAGTAGGGGGACAGGGGAGTGGGAATGAGCAGTTCTTC
TRBJ2-1 | NA | TRBV5-1 | NA | 15 | CASSLAITSPNEQFF | TGCGCCAGCAGCTTGGCCATCACTAGCCCCAATGAGCAGTTCTTC
TRBJ1-5 | NA | TRBV6-5 | NA | 12 | CASNTGDQPQHF | TGTGCCAGCAACACGGGGGATCAGCCCCAGCATTTT
TRBJ1-6 | NA | TRBV27 | NA | 18 | CASSLIQARGIHNSPLHF | TGTGCCAGCAGTTTAATACAGGCCCGGGGGATACATAATTCACCCCTCCACTTT
TRBJ2-3 | once | TRBV29-1 | NA | 13 | CSAPVSSPVTQYF | TGCAGCGCCCCCGTGTCTAGCCCGGTTACGCAGTATTTT
TRBJ2-7 | NA | TRBV5-1 | TRBD1 | 14 | CASSQGQGAFEQYF | TGCGCCAGCAGCCAGGGACAGGGGGCTTTCGAGCAGTACTTC
TRBJ2-7 | NA | TRBV19 | NA | 12 | CATQQSSYEQYF | TGTGCCACCCAACAGAGCTCCTACGAGCAGTACTTC
TRBJ1-5 | NA | TRBV28 | NA | 11 | CASRGNQPQHF | TGTGCCAGCCGGGGGAATCAGCCCCAGCATTTT
TRBJ1-1 | NA | TRBV7-2 | NA | 16 | CASSLAGRRGGTEAFF | TGTGCCAGCAGCTTAGCAGGTCGCAGGGGAGGGACTGAAGCTTTCTTT
TRBJ1-5 | NA | TRBV10-3 | TRBD1 | 15 | CAISESGQANQPQHF | TGTGCCATCAGTGAGTCCGGACAGGCCAATCAGCCCCAGCATTTT
TRBJ2-3 | NA | TRBV6-2/TRBV6-3 | NA | 15 | CASSYVAGRTDTQYF | TGTGCCAGCAGTTACGTGGCAGGGAGGACAGATACGCAGTATTTT
TRBJ1-2 | NA | TRBV5-4 | TRBD1 | 14 | CASSSRGVTYGYTF | TGTGCCAGCAGCTCCAGGGGGGTAACCTATGGCTACACCTTC
TRBJ1-6 | NA | TRBV4-1 | TRBD1 | 19 | CASSQGTGYRRLGSSPLHF | TGCGCCAGCAGCCAAGGGACAGGGTACCGGAGGCTGGGGAGTTCACCCCTCCACTTT
TRBJ1-1 | NA | TRBV7-9 | TRBD1 | 14 | CASGVQGGNTEAFF | TGTGCCAGCGGCGTACAGGGGGGGAACACTGAAGCTTTCTTT
TRBJ2-7 | NA | TRBV29-1 | NA | 12 | CSGAVGPYEQYF | TGCAGCGGGGCTGTTGGCCCCTACGAGCAGTACTTC
TRBJ2-7 | NA | TRBV7-9 | TRBD2 | 16 | CASSVLSTSGGDEQYF | TGTGCCAGCAGCGTACTCTCGACTAGCGGGGGCGACGAGCAGTACTTC
TRBJ1-2 | NA | TRBV5-6 | NA | 16 | CASSLAPRGGSYGYTF | TGTGCCAGCAGCTTAGCCCCCCGGGGAGGTTCCTATGGCTACACCTTC
TRBJ2-2 | NA | TRBV5-1 | TRBD2 | 16 | CASSPIAGNTGGELFF | TGCGCCAGCAGCCCGATAGCGGGCAACACCGGCGGGGAGCTGTTTTTT
TRBJ2-2 | NA | TRBV6-6 | NA | 16 | CASSYSRVTWSGELFF | TGTGCCAGCAGTTACTCGAGGGTGACCTGGTCCGGGGAGCTGTTTTTT
TRBJ1-1 | NA | TRBV6-5 | NA | 12 | CATPGSVTEAFF | TGTGCCACCCCGGGTTCAGTCACTGAAGCTTTCTTT
TRBJ1-5 | NA | TRBV6-2/TRBV6-3 | TRBD1 | 19 | CASSSPTRDRIYSNQPQHF | TGTGCCAGCAGTAGCCCTACCCGGGACAGGATATATAGCAATCAGCCCCAGCATTTT
TRBJ1-1 | NA | TRBV21-1 | NA | 19 | CASSPQRDRGLIMNTEAFF | TGTGCCAGCAGCCCACAACGGGACAGGGGCTTAATTATGAACACTGAAGCTTTCTTT
TRBJ2-1 | NA | TRBV11-1 | TRBD2 | 14 | CASPRGVAYNEQFF | TGTGCCAGCCCCCGGGGGGTCGCCTACAATGAGCAGTTCTTC
TRBJ1-2 | NA | TRBV27 | TRBD1 | 14 | CASGWTGGYYGYTF | TGTGCCAGCGGTTGGACAGGGGGCTACTATGGCTACACCTTC
TRBJ2-6 | NA | TRBV7-9 | NA | 15 | CASSPYVVGANVLTF | TGTGCCAGCAGCCCCTACGTGGTTGGGGCCAACGTCCTGACTTTC
TRBJ1-5 | NA | TRBV3-1/TRBV3-2 | NA | 13 | CASSQTLGGPQHF | TGTGCCAGCAGCCAAACGCTCGGGGGGCCCCAGCATTTT
TRBJ1-1 | NA | TRBV7-2 | NA | 14 | CASSSAGSGTEAFF | TGTGCCAGCAGCTCTGCTGGGAGCGGCACTGAAGCTTTCTTT
TRBJ1-4 | NA | TRBV4-2 | NA | 17 | CASSQDLGRGYNEKLFF | TGTGCCAGCAGCCAAGACCTGGGGAGGGGTTATAATGAAAAACTGTTTTTT
TRBJ2-3 | NA | TRBV6-4 | TRBD2 | 16 | CATKNDIAGGPDTQYF | TGTGCCACCAAGAATGATATAGCGGGGGGGCCAGATACGCAGTATTTT
TRBJ2-7 | NA | TRBV30 | TRBD2 | 15 | CAWTPPGGGSYEQYF | TGTGCCTGGACCCCCCCGGGAGGGGGGTCCTACGAGCAGTACTTC
TRBJ1-5 | NA | TRBV3-1/TRBV3-2 | TRBD1 | 14 | CASSSQGGNQPQHF | TGTGCCAGCAGCTCACAGGGGGGCAATCAGCCCCAGCATTTT
TRBJ1-6 | NA | TRBV30 | NA | 15 | CAWSSGKSYNSPLHF | TGTGCCTGGAGTTCGGGGAAATCCTATAATTCACCCCTCCACTTT
TRBJ1-5 | NA | TRBV7-2 | NA | 16 | CASSLSSGYSNQPQHF | TGTGCCAGCAGCTTATCTTCGGGTTATAGCAATCAGCCCCAGCATTTT
TRBJ2-7 | NA | TRBV11-2 | NA | 14 | CASSVIGPGYEQYF | TGTGCCAGCAGCGTCATAGGTCCAGGGTACGAGCAGTACTTC
TRBJ2-7 | NA | TRBV30 | NA | 12 | CAGRDRQGEQYF | TGTGCCGGGAGGGACAGGCAGGGCGAGCAGTACTTC